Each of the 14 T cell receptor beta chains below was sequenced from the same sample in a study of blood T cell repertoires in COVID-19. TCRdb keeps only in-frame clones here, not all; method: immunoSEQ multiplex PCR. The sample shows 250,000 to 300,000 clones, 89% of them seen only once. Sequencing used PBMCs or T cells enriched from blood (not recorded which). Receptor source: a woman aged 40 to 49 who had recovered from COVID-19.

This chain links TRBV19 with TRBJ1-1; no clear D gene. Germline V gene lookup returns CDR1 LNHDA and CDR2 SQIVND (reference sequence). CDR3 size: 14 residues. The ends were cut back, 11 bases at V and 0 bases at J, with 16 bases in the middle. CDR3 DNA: TGTGCCTCCCGAGGGAGGGCACTGAACACTGAAGCTTTCTTT. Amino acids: CASRGRALNTEAFF. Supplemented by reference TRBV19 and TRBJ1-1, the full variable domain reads DGGITQSPKYLFRKEGQNVTLSCEQNLNHDAMYWYRQDPGQGLRLIYYSQIVNDFQKGDIAEGYSVSREKKESFPLTVTSAQKNPTAFYLCASRGRALNTEAFFGQGTRLTVV.

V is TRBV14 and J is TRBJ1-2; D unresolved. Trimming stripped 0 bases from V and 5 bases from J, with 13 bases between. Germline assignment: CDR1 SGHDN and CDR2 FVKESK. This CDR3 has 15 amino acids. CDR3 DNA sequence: TGTGCCAGCAGCCAAGATCCCAGAAAAAGTTATGGCTACACCTTC. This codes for CASSQDPRKSYGYTF.

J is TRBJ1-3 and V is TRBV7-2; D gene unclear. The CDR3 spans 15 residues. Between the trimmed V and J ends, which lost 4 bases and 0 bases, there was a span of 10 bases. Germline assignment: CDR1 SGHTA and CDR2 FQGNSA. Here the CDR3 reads CASSSPGISGNTIYF. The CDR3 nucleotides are TGTGCCAGCAGCTCCCCCGGGATCTCTGGAAACACCATATATTTT.

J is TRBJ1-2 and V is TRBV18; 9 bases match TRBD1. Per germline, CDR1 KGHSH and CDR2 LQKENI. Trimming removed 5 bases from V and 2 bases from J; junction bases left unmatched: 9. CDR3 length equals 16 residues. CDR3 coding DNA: TGTGCCAGCTCATCTACGGGACAGGGACTCAACTATGGCTACACCTTC. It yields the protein CASSSTGQGLNYGYTF.

For the CDR3, the DNA is TGTGCCAGCAGTTCCCCGAGGGCCCCCGACGCCTATGGCTACACCTTC. Its translation is CASSSPRAPDAYGYTF. J is TRBJ1-2 and V is TRBV6-5, with D hard to call. V lost 4 bases and J lost 4, with 19 bases in between. This CDR3 has 16 residues. The germline CDR1 and CDR2 sequences are MNHEY and SVGAGI.

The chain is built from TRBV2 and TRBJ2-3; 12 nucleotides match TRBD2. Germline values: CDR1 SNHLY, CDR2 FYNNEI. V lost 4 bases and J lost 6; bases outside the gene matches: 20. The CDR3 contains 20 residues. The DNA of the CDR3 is TGTGCCAGCAGTGGCCCATATGGGGGCCACACTAGCGGGGGGAAGGATACGCAGTATTTT. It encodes CASSGPYGGHTSGGKDTQYF.

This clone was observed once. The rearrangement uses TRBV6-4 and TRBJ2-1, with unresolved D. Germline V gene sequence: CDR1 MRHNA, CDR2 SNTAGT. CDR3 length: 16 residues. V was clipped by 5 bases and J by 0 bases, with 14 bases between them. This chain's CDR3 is CASSSIVSSSYNEQFF. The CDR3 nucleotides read TGTGCCAGCAGTTCGATAGTATCTAGCTCCTACAATGAGCAGTTCTTC.

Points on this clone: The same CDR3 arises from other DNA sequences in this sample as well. The CDR3 region is CASSLFLAGEETQYF. CDR3 DNA: TGCGCCAGCAGCTTGTTTCTAGCGGGGGAAGAGACCCAGTACTTC. The chain carries TRBV5-1 and TRBJ2-5; 10 positions agree with TRBD2. Per the germline V gene, CDR1 is SGHRS and CDR2 is YFSETQ. Trimming took 1 base from V and 3 from J; bases not matched to a gene: 3. The CDR3 length is 15 residues.

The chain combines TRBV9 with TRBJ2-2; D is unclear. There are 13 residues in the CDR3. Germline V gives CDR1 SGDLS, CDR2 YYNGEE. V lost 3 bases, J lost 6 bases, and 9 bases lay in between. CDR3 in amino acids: CASSAQVPGELFF. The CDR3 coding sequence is TGTGCCAGCAGCGCCCAGGTCCCCGGGGAGCTGTTTTTT.

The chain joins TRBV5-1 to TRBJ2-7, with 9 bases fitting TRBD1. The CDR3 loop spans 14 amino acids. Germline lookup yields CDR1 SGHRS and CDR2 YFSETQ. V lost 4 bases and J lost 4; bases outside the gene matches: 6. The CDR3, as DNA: TGCGCCAGCAGCCAACAGGGGGCGGGATACGAGCAGTACTTC. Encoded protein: CASSQQGAGYEQYF.

For the CDR3, the DNA is TGCGCCAGCAGAAACAGGGAGGGTTACTATGGCTACACCTTC. It encodes CASRNREGYYGYTF. The rearrangement uses TRBV5-1 and TRBJ1-2; TRBD1 might be the D (6 bases). Trimming shortened V by 5 bases and J by 3 bases, and 14 bases separated the two germline ends. The CDR3 runs 14 residues. Per germline, CDR1 SGHRS and CDR2 YFSETQ.

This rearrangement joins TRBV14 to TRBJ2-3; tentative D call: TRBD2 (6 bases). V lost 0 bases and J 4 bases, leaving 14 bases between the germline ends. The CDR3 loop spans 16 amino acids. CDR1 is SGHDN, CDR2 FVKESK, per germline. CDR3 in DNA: TGTGCCAGCAGCCAAGAACCGGGAGTTTTCGCAGATACGCAGTATTTT. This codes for CASSQEPGVFADTQYF.

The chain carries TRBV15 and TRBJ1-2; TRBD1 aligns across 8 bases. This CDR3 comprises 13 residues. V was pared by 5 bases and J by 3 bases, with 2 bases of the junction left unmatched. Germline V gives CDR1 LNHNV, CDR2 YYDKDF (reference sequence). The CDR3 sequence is CATSVQGDYGYTF. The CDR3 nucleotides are TGTGCCACCAGCGTACAGGGGGACTATGGCTACACCTTC. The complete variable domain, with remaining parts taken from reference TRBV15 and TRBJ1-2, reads DAMVIQNPRYQVTQFGKPVTLSCSQTLNHNVMYWYQQKSSQAPKLLFHYYDKDFNNEADTPDNFQSRRPNTSFCFLDIRSPGLGDTAMYLCATSVQGDYGYTFGSGTRLTVV.

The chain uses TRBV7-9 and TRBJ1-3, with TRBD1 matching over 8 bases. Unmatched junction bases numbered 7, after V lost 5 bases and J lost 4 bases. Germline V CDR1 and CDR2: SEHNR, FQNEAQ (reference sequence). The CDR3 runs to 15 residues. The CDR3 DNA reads TGTGCCAGCAGCAACCCAGGGGGCTCAGGAAACACCATATATTTT. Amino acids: CASSNPGGSGNTIYF. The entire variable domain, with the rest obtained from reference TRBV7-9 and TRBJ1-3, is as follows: DTGVSQNPRHKITKRGQNVTFRCDPISEHNRLYWYRQTLGQGPEFLTYFQNEAQLEKSRLLSDRFSAERPKGSFSTLEIQRTEQGDSAMYLCASSNPGGSGNTIYFGEGSWLTVV.